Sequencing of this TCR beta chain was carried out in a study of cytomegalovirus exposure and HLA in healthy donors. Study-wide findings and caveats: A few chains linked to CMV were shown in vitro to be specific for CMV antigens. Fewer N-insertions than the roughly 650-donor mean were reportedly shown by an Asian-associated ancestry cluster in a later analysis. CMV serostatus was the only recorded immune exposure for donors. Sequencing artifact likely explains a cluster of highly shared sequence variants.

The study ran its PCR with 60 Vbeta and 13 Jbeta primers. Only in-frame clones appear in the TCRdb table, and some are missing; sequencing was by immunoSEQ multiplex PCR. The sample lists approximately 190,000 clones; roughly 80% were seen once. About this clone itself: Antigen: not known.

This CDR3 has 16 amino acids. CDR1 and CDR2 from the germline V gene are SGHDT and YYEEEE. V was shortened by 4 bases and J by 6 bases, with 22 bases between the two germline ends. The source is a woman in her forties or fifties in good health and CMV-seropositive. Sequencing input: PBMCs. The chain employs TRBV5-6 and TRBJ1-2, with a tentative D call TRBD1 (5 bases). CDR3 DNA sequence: TGTGCCAGCAGCCCCCTGCGCCCGGGGGTGGGAAATGGCTACACCTTC. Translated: CASSPLRPGVGNGYTF.